The 30 T cell receptor beta chains presented below share a single source sample, sequenced in a study of blood T cell repertoires in COVID-19. Libraries were prepared by immunoSEQ multiplex PCR; TCRdb keeps only in-frame clonotypes and omits some of them. The profile shows 300,000 or so clones, around 80% of them singletons. Material: peripheral blood. Receptor source: a woman between 50 and 59 years old with acute or convalescent COVID-19.

The rearrangement uses TRBV19 and TRBJ2-1; the D is unclear. CDR3 length equals 12 residues. The germline V gene has CDR1 LNHDA and CDR2 SQIVND (reference sequence). The germline V and J ends were trimmed by 3 bases and 4 bases, with 4 bases remaining between them. The CDR3 loop reads CASSISYNEQFF. In DNA, the CDR3 is TGTGCCAGTAGTATTAGTTACAATGAGCAGTTCTTC.

The chain carries TRBV19 and TRBJ1-4; D possibly corresponds to TRBD1 (5 bases). CDR3 length equals 14 residues. V lost 10 bases and J 0 bases, leaving 12 bases between the germline ends. Germline V gene lookup returns CDR1 LNHDA and CDR2 SQIVND (reference sequence). The CDR3 nucleotides are TGTGCCACCAGACAGTTTGCAACTAATGAAAAACTGTTTTTT. The encoded protein is CATRQFATNEKLFF.

The chain recombines TRBV3-1 (or the pseudogene TRBV3-2) with TRBJ1-6, with a possible D match to TRBD1 (5 bases). The CDR3 is 16 residues long. Germline V gives CDR1 LGHDT, CDR2 YNNKEL (reference sequence). Trimming took off 3 bases at V and 2 bases at J, with 11 bases between the two ends. CDR3 amino acids: CASSHWEGTYNSPLHF. CDR3 nucleotides: TGTGCCAGCAGCCACTGGGAGGGGACCTATAATTCACCCCTCCACTTT.

This chain links TRBV19 with TRBJ1-6; 11 bases line up with TRBD1. The germline V gene encodes CDR1 LNHDA and CDR2 SQIVND (reference sequence). CDR3 size: 14 residues. The junction had 5 bases not matched to a gene; V was cut back by 6 bases and J by 10 bases. The CDR3 DNA sequence: TGTGCCAGTAGCCTACGGGACAGGGGGTCACCCCTCCACTTT. Residues: CASSLRDRGSPLHF.

V usage is TRBV2 and J usage is TRBJ1-4; TRBD1 aligns across 10 bases. Germline V gene sequence: CDR1 SNHLY, CDR2 FYNNEI. CDR3 length: 15 amino acids. V gave up 5 bases and J gave up 4 bases; unmatched junction bases: 4. Here the CDR3 reads CASSRQGAGNEKLFF. Here the CDR3 DNA reads TGTGCCAGCAGTCGACAGGGGGCTGGTAATGAAAAACTGTTTTTT.

This clone was seen a handful of times. The rearrangement links TRBV5-5 to TRBJ1-2; D unclear. V was cut by 0 bases and J by 6 bases, with 9 bases left in between. The germline CDR1 and CDR2 sequences are SGHKS and YYEKEE (reference sequence). The CDR3 has 13 residues. The CDR3 DNA sequence: TGTGCCAGCAGCTTGGTTGAGGGTGATGGCTACACCTTC. Its translation: CASSLVEGDGYTF.

J is TRBJ1-6 and V is TRBV14; TRBD1 is a possible D gene (6 bases). CDR1 is SGHDN, CDR2 FVKESK, per germline. V lost 4 bases and J 11 bases, leaving 12 bases between the germline ends. The CDR3 consists of 13 residues. CDR3 sequence reads: CASSPGGGTPLHF. DNA of the CDR3: TGTGCCAGCAGCCCCGGGGGGGGCACACCCCTCCACTTT.

The gene calls are TRBV27 and TRBJ2-3, with no clear D. Looked up from germline, CDR1 is MNHEY and CDR2 is SMNVEV (reference sequence). The V end was cut by 8 bases, the J end by 2 bases, with 11 bases between. There are 13 residues in the CDR3. DNA for the CDR3: TGTGCCAGCGGTCCTAGATACACAGATACGCAGTATTTT. Amino acids: CASGPRYTDTQYF.

This clone has a single count. The CDR3 nucleotides are TGTGCCAGCAGCCAAATGACTAACACCGGGGAGCTGTTTTTT. It specifies CASSQMTNTGELFF. The chain recombines TRBV3-1 (or the pseudogene TRBV3-2) with TRBJ2-2, with D unresolved. This CDR3 has 14 amino acids. V was cut by 2 bases and J by 2 bases, with 6 bases left in between. Germline V gene data show CDR1 as LGHDT and CDR2 as YNNKEL (reference sequence).

The rearrangement uses TRBV7-2 and TRBJ2-5; tentatively, D is TRBD1 (6 bases). V gave up 3 bases and J gave up 3 bases, with 11 bases separating them. Germline V gene sequence: CDR1 SGHTA, CDR2 FQGNSA. The CDR3 is 14 residues long. The CDR3 spells CASSFGQTKETQYF. In DNA form, the CDR3 reads TGTGCCAGCAGCTTCGGACAGACTAAAGAGACCCAGTACTTC.

The chain joins TRBV6-5 to TRBJ2-2, with 8 bases lining up with TRBD1. This CDR3 is 15 amino acids long. CDR1 MNHEY and CDR2 SVGAGI come from the germline V gene. The ends lost 6 bases at V and 4 bases at J; junction bases unmatched: 7. CDR3 loop: CASRPDRGSTGELFF. In nucleotides, the CDR3 is TGTGCCAGCAGGCCTGACAGGGGAAGCACCGGGGAGCTGTTTTTT.

The table lists this clone with a count of one. V gene TRBV3-1 (or the pseudogene TRBV3-2) combines with J gene TRBJ1-6; no clear D gene. Deletions cut 0 bases from V and 8 bases from J, with 11 bases between. Germline loops: CDR1 LGHDT, CDR2 YNNKEL (reference sequence). This CDR3 region has 15 residues. DNA for the CDR3: TGTGCCAGCAGCCAAGACGGCGGGATTGATTCACCCCTCCACTTT. Protein product: CASSQDGGIDSPLHF.

The chain links TRBV24-1 to TRBJ1-2; the D gene is possibly TRBD1 (6 bases). This CDR3 contains 12 residues. Germline values: CDR1 KGHDR, CDR2 SFDVKD. V was shortened by 9 bases and J by 2 bases, with 9 bases between the two germline ends. Here the CDR3 DNA reads TGTGCCACCTGGGACACGAACTATGGCTACACCTTC. Translation: CATWDTNYGYTF.

The rearrangement uses TRBV11-2 and TRBJ1-2; no clear D gene. Trimming removed 0 bases at V and 4 bases at J, with 9 bases between. From germline, CDR1 is SGHAT and CDR2 FQNNGV. The CDR3 has 14 residues. In DNA form, the CDR3 reads TGTGCCAGCAGCTTAGACCGGCTAGGCTATGGCTACACCTTC. This codes for CASSLDRLGYGYTF.

V gene TRBV14 combines with J gene TRBJ2-3, with 11 bases that match TRBD2. V lost 1 base to trimming and J lost 4 bases; unmatched junction nucleotides: 7. The CDR3 is 17 amino acids. The germline V gene has CDR1 SGHDN and CDR2 FVKESK. CDR3: CASSQALLAGASDTQYF. As DNA, the CDR3 is TGTGCCAGCAGCCAAGCCTTACTAGCGGGGGCGTCAGATACGCAGTATTTT.

The chain couples TRBV10-3 to TRBJ1-1; 9 nucleotides align to TRBD1. The CDR3 has 13 amino acids. Germline CDR1 ENHRY, CDR2 SYGVKD. The CDR3 bases are TGTTCCACTCAGGGACAGGGGAACACTGAAGCTTTCTTT. As protein: CSTQGQGNTEAFF.

This rearrangement joins TRBV7-2 to TRBJ1-4; D uncertain. V dropped 5 bases and J dropped 5 bases, with 12 bases sitting between them. CDR3 length equals 14 residues. Looked up from germline, CDR1 is SGHTA and CDR2 is FQGNSA. CDR3 amino acids: CASSPMRSNEKLFF. CDR3 nucleotide sequence: TGTGCCAGCAGCCCCATGCGGTCGAATGAAAAACTGTTTTTT.

The rearrangement uses TRBV3-1 (or the pseudogene TRBV3-2) and TRBJ2-5; 9 bases are a match to TRBD1. From germline, CDR1 is LGHDT and CDR2 YNNKEL (reference sequence). This CDR3 region has 15 residues. Losses at the gene ends were 10 bases for V and 0 bases for J; bases not matched to a gene: 9. DNA for the CDR3: TGTGCCACCCAGCAGGGACAGGGAAACCAAGAGACCCAGTACTTC. It yields the protein CATQQGQGNQETQYF.

The rearrangement joins TRBV14 to TRBJ2-1; perhaps TRBD2 as D (6 bases). There are 14 residues in the CDR3. The V gene's germline CDR1 is SGHDN and CDR2 FVKESK. V was cut by 4 bases and J by 0 bases, with 7 bases left in between. CDR3 sequence: CASSRGDSYNEQFF. In DNA, the CDR3 is TGTGCCAGCAGCCGGGGGGACTCCTACAATGAGCAGTTCTTC.

The chain combines TRBV4-1 with TRBJ1-5; D is unclear. V was shortened by 1 base and J by 0 bases, with 7 bases between the two germline ends. The length of the CDR3 is 15 residues. Per the germline V gene, CDR1 is MGHRA and CDR2 is YSYEKL. The CDR3, as DNA: TGCGCCAGCAGCCAAGTACAGACTAGCAATCAGCCCCAGCATTTT. Encoded protein: CASSQVQTSNQPQHF.

The rearrangement links TRBV23-1 to TRBJ2-5, with 7 nucleotides matching TRBD1. TRBV23-1 is filed as an ORF, its function uncertain. The CDR3 consists of 13 residues. Unmatched junction bases numbered 6, after V lost 9 bases and J lost 2 bases. The CDR3: CASAGTAQETQYF. The CDR3 DNA reads TGCGCCAGTGCCGGGACAGCACAAGAGACCCAGTACTTC.

The table lists this clone with a few counts. The chain couples TRBV27 to TRBJ2-5; 9 nucleotides line up with TRBD1. The germline V gene has CDR1 MNHEY and CDR2 SMNVEV (reference sequence). V dropped 3 bases and J dropped 8; count of bases not matched to a gene: 4. The CDR3 spans 13 residues. The CDR3 loop is CASSFGTGSTQYF. Written as DNA, the CDR3 is TGTGCCAGCAGTTTTGGGACAGGGTCAACCCAGTACTTC.

The chain employs TRBV18 and TRBJ2-3; TRBD1 aligns across 7 bases. V dropped 5 bases and J dropped 4; count of bases not matched to a gene: 6. The CDR3 extends over 14 amino acids. CDR1 KGHSH and CDR2 LQKENI come from the germline V gene. This chain's CDR3 is CASSETGQADTQYF. CDR3 nucleotide sequence: TGTGCCAGCTCAGAGACAGGGCAAGCAGATACGCAGTATTTT.

J is TRBJ2-7 and V is TRBV6-5; 9 nucleotides agree with TRBD1. CDR3 length: 14 residues. Germline V CDR1 and CDR2: MNHEY, SVGAGI. With 6 bases clipped from V and 4 bases from J, the junction kept 7 bases outside the gene matches. CDR3 region: CASRPTGGLYEQYF. In DNA form, the CDR3 reads TGTGCCAGCAGACCTACAGGGGGCTTATACGAGCAGTACTTC.

Of note for this clone: Other DNA sequences in this sample translate to the same CDR3. The chain employs TRBV18 and TRBJ1-6; no reliable D call. The CDR3 totals 13 residues. Germline CDR1 KGHSH, CDR2 LQKENI. The germline V and J ends were trimmed by 2 bases and 5 bases, with 4 bases remaining between them. The CDR3 region has the DNA TGTGCCAGCTCACCAAGCGATAATTCACCCCTCCACTTT. This sequence encodes CASSPSDNSPLHF. Variable domain in full (rest from reference TRBV18 and TRBJ1-6): NAGVMQNPRHLVRRRGQEARLRCSPMKGHSHVYWYRQLPEEGLKFMVYLQKENIIDESGMPKERFSAEFPKEGPSILRIQQVVRGDSAAYFCASSPSDNSPLHFGNGTRLTVT.

This chain joins TRBV7-9 and TRBJ2-3; 10 bases line up with TRBD1. Germline V gene data show CDR1 as SEHNR and CDR2 as FQNEAQ (reference sequence). The CDR3 totals 17 residues. V gave up 5 bases and J gave up 1 base; unmatched junction bases: 9. The CDR3 sequence: CASSPAGQGWGTDTQYF. CDR3 bases: TGTGCCAGCAGCCCTGCGGGACAGGGGTGGGGCACAGATACGCAGTATTTT.

V gene TRBV27 combines with J gene TRBJ1-5; 7 nucleotides match TRBD1. The germline CDR1 and CDR2 sequences are MNHEY and SMNVEV (reference sequence). This CDR3 comprises 16 residues. The V and J ends lost 1 base and 3 bases, in that order; junction bases with no gene match: 6. CDR3 in DNA: TGTGCCAGCAGTTTATTAGGGACAGCTCCCAATCAGCCCCAGCATTTT. Amino acids: CASSLLGTAPNQPQHF.

The chain has TRBV7-2 and TRBJ2-1; unclear D gene. The CDR3 consists of 13 residues. Trimming shortened V by 0 bases and J by 7 bases, and 7 bases separated the two germline ends. Germline V CDR1 and CDR2: SGHTA, FQGNSA. CDR3 loop: CASSLARENEQFF. CDR3 in DNA: TGTGCCAGCAGCTTAGCGCGAGAAAATGAGCAGTTCTTC.

The genes are TRBV5-4 and TRBJ1-2; 10 positions agree with TRBD1. CDR1 SGHNT and CDR2 YYREEE come from the germline V gene (reference sequence). The CDR3 loop spans 17 amino acids. V lost 1 base to trimming and J lost 5 bases; unmatched junction nucleotides: 11. DNA of the CDR3: TGTGCCAGCAGCTTGATGAGTGCAGACAGGGGGCTATATGGCTACACCTTC. Its translation: CASSLMSADRGLYGYTF.

This chain joins TRBV5-8 and TRBJ2-5; 8 bases are a match to TRBD2. The CDR3 extends over 16 amino acids. Germline V lookup: CDR1 SGHTS, CDR2 YDEGEE. V was pared by 0 bases and J by 1 base, with 5 bases of the junction left unmatched. CDR3 in DNA: TGTGCCAGCAGCTTGGGGGCTAGCGGGTCCCAAGAGACCCAGTACTTC. It codes for CASSLGASGSQETQYF.